Following are 5 T cell receptor beta chains from one sample sequenced in a study of T cells in Graves' hyperthyroidism and ophthalmopathy. Amplification targeted TCR beta CDR3 regions from RNA transcripts. HTBI primers drove first-round RT-PCR of the TCR CDR3. TCRdb analysed the multiplex PCR reads with MiXCR anew, one entry per CDR3 protein. This table holds 200,000 to 250,000 distinct CDR3 sequences, approximately 16% found once. Sequenced sample: blood. The receptors derive from a man aged 35-49 years with Graves' hyperthyroidism.

This clonotype was observed a handful of times. One end of the junction fails to match germline, which may point to a read error. V usage is TRBV20-1 and J usage is TRBJ2-3, with D perhaps TRBD2 (5 bases). This CDR3 contains 13 residues. Germline V lookup: CDR1 DFQATT, CDR2 SNEGSKA (reference sequence). CDR3 nucleotide sequence: TGCAGTGCTTCGACTTCTAGCACAGATACGCGGTATTTT. Protein product: CSASTSSTDTRYF.

The rearrangement links TRBV27 to TRBJ1-2, with 10 bases identical to TRBD1. The CDR3 consists of 16 residues. From germline, CDR1 is MNHEY and CDR2 SMNVEV (reference sequence). V shed 8 bases, J shed 3 bases, and the junction held 12 bases outside the gene matches. The CDR3 DNA follows: TGTGCCAGCCTTGGATCCCGGGACAGGGGCTACTATGGCTACACCTTC. Amino acid sequence: CASLGSRDRGYYGYTF.

This clonotype was observed at least ten times. This chain joins TRBV15 and TRBJ1-2; D is ambiguous. The CDR3 contains 15 residues. CDR1 LNHNV and CDR2 YYDKDF come from the germline V gene (reference sequence). The V end lost 0 bases, the J end lost 2 bases, and 10 bases lay between the germline ends. This CDR3 is CATSRDTRENYGYTF. The CDR3 nucleotides are TGTGCCACCAGCAGAGATACCCGGGAAAACTATGGCTACACCTTC.

V and J are TRBV18 and TRBJ1-1; a possible D gene is TRBD1 (6 bases). The CDR3 sequence is 16 residues long. Trimming removed 3 bases at V and 1 base at J, with 15 bases between. The germline CDR1 and CDR2 sequences are KGHSH and LQKENI. The CDR3 is CASSPPSTGSNTEAFF. The DNA of the CDR3 is TGTGCCAGCTCACCCCCCTCTACAGGGTCGAACACTGAAGCTTTCTTT.

This rearrangement joins TRBV7-8 to TRBJ1-3; TRBD1 matches 7 bases. V lost 2 bases and J lost 0; bases outside the gene matches: 4. Germline V gives CDR1 SGHVS, CDR2 FQNEAQ. CDR3 length equals 16 residues. CDR3 in amino acids: CASSLNRGYSGNTIYF. Written as DNA, the CDR3 is TGTGCCAGCAGCTTAAACAGGGGCTACTCTGGAAACACCATATATTTT.